These 15 T cell receptor beta chains were all obtained from the same sample, sequenced in a study of blood T cell repertoires in COVID-19. The protocol was immunoSEQ multiplex PCR, while the TCRdb copy is restricted to in-frame clones and leaves out a portion. The sample has more than 95,000 clones; more than 80% are singletons. The sample comprised peripheral blood. Source of these receptors: a man in his sixties with acute or convalescent COVID-19.

The V call is TRBV24-1, the J call TRBJ2-3; D gene unclear. Germline V lookup: CDR1 KGHDR, CDR2 SFDVKD. The CDR3 totals 12 residues. V was trimmed by 9 bases and J by 0 bases, leaving 6 bases between them. CDR3 loop: CATGPSTDTQYF. The DNA for the CDR3 is TGTGCCACCGGCCCTAGCACAGATACGCAGTATTTT.

The V and J genes are TRBV28 and TRBJ2-4; D perhaps matches TRBD2 (6 bases). Per germline, CDR1 MDHEN and CDR2 SYDVKM. The germline V and J ends were trimmed by 6 bases and 0 bases, with 27 bases remaining between them. CDR3 length: 20 residues. CDR3 sequence reads: CASSGGFGAGIILAKNIQYF. The CDR3 nucleotides read TGTGCCAGCAGCGGGGGATTTGGGGCAGGGATAATTCTAGCCAAAAACATTCAGTACTTC.

This rearrangement joins TRBV5-1 to TRBJ2-4; D gene ambiguous. There are 16 residues in the CDR3. The germline CDR1 and CDR2 sequences are SGHRS and YFSETQ. V lost 2 bases and J 0 bases, leaving 12 bases between the germline ends. CDR3 amino acids: CASSFGELLAKNIQYF. The CDR3 nucleotides are TGCGCCAGCAGCTTCGGAGAGCTCCTAGCCAAAAACATTCAGTACTTC. The complete variable domain, with remaining parts taken from reference TRBV5-1 and TRBJ2-4, reads KAGVTQTPRYLIKTRGQQVTLSCSPISGHRSVSWYQQTPGQGLQFLFEYFSETQRNKGNFPGRFSGRQFSNSRSEMNVSTLELGDSALYLCASSFGELLAKNIQYFGAGTRLSVL.

The chain combines TRBV28 with TRBJ2-4; D unresolved. Between the trimmed V and J ends, which lost 5 bases and 6 bases, there was a span of 11 bases. The CDR3 loop spans 13 amino acids. Germline CDR1 and CDR2: MDHEN and SYDVKM. CDR3 nucleotide sequence: TGTGCCAGCAGTCGTCTAGAACCAAACATTCAGTACTTC. As protein: CASSRLEPNIQYF.

The V call is TRBV6-2 or TRBV6-3, the J call TRBJ1-1; 7 bases agree with TRBD1. The CDR3 is 14 amino acids. Germline lookup yields CDR1 MNHEY and CDR2 SVGEGT. Losses at the gene ends were 2 bases for V and 4 bases for J; bases not matched to a gene: 4. The CDR3 DNA follows: TGTGCCAGCAGTTACGGCAGGGGGACCACTGAAGCTTTCTTT. Its protein product is CASSYGRGTTEAFF.

V usage is TRBV5-4 and J usage is TRBJ2-5, with D unresolved. CDR1 is SGHNT, CDR2 YYREEE, per germline (reference sequence). V dropped 9 bases and J dropped 1 base, with 13 bases sitting between them. The length of the CDR3 is 13 residues. As DNA, the CDR3 is TGTGCCACCCATTTGGGCATCCAAGAGACCCAGTACTTC. This codes for CATHLGIQETQYF.

The chain carries TRBV7-8 and TRBJ2-5; 9 nucleotides agree with TRBD2. Germline V gene lookup returns CDR1 SGHVS and CDR2 FQNEAQ. The CDR3 contains 18 residues. J gave up 0 bases and V 2 bases, and 10 bases lay outside the gene matches. The CDR3 bases are TGTGCCAGCAGCTTAAACCCTAGCGGGGCGGGGTACCAAGAGACCCAGTACTTC. It specifies CASSLNPSGAGYQETQYF.

The rearrangement links TRBV3-1 (or the pseudogene TRBV3-2) to TRBJ2-1; the D gene is possibly TRBD2 (5 bases). The V end was cut by 1 base, the J end by 9 bases, with 10 bases between. Germline CDR1 is LGHDT and CDR2 is YNNKEL (reference sequence). There are 13 residues in the CDR3. This CDR3 reads CASSQGWESEQFF. As DNA, the CDR3 is TGTGCCAGCAGCCAAGGGTGGGAGAGTGAGCAGTTCTTC.

The chain uses TRBV7-8 and TRBJ2-7; the match to TRBD2 covers 15 bases. CDR3 length: 18 residues. V lost 7 bases to trimming and J lost 4 bases; unmatched junction nucleotides: 14. Germline V CDR1 and CDR2: SGHVS, FQNEAQ. CDR3 nucleotide sequence: TGTGCCAGCACCAGGGGGGGCGGACTAGCGGGAGGGCGTTACGAGCAGTACTTC. Its translation is CASTRGGGLAGGRYEQYF.

This chain uses TRBV5-1 with TRBJ2-2, with TRBD2 identical over 8 bases. The V and J ends lost 0 bases and 8 bases, in that order; junction bases with no gene match: 9. Germline V lookup: CDR1 SGHRS, CDR2 YFSETQ. CDR3 length: 16 residues. The CDR3 region has the DNA TGCGCCAGCAGCTTGGCCCCCAGCGGGAGTTCTGGGGAGCTGTTTTTT. Translation: CASSLAPSGSSGELFF. Full variable domain (rest looked up from reference TRBV5-1 and TRBJ2-2): KAGVTQTPRYLIKTRGQQVTLSCSPISGHRSVSWYQQTPGQGLQFLFEYFSETQRNKGNFPGRFSGRQFSNSRSEMNVSTLELGDSALYLCASSLAPSGSSGELFFGEGSRLTVL.

This clone occurred once. The rearrangement joins TRBV11-3 to TRBJ2-3; a weak D match, TRBD2 (5 bases). The germline V and J ends were trimmed by 2 bases and 2 bases, with 11 bases remaining between them. Germline loops: CDR1 SGHNT, CDR2 YENEEA. This CDR3 has 15 amino acids. The CDR3 DNA reads as TGTGCCAGCAGCTTAACGGGGAGTATCACAGATACGCAGTATTTT. Amino acids: CASSLTGSITDTQYF.

V and J are TRBV29-1 and TRBJ2-4; the D is unclear. Trimming shortened V by 6 bases and J by 8 bases, and 11 bases separated the two germline ends. This CDR3 spans 11 amino acids. CDR1 and CDR2 (germline): SQVTM, ANQGSEA. The CDR3 DNA follows: TGCAGCGTCGGTCTGGTGGACATTCAGTACTTC. It codes for CSVGLVDIQYF.

The chain couples TRBV5-5 to TRBJ2-5, with a weak D call TRBD1 (6 bases). The CDR3 sequence is 15 residues long. In germline, CDR1 is SGHKS, CDR2 YYEKEE (reference sequence). V was shortened by 4 bases and J by 2 bases, with 15 bases between the two germline ends. CDR3: CASSHRDGRQETQYF. The CDR3 DNA is TGTGCCAGCAGCCACAGGGACGGAAGACAAGAGACCCAGTACTTC. The whole variable domain, remainder taken from reference TRBV5-5 and TRBJ2-5, is DAGVTQSPTHLIKTRGQQVTLRCSPISGHKSVSWYQQVLGQGPQFIFQYYEKEERGRGNFPDRFSARQFPNYSSELNVNALLLGDSALYLCASSHRDGRQETQYFGPGTRLLVL.

The rearrangement links TRBV7-9 to TRBJ2-5, with 14 bases lining up with TRBD2. J lost 2 bases, V lost 5 bases, and 4 bases had no gene match. This CDR3 has 16 amino acids. The germline V gene encodes CDR1 SEHNR and CDR2 FQNEAQ (reference sequence). The CDR3 coding sequence is TGTGCCAGCAGCATGGGACTAGCGGGGGTGCAAGAGACCCAGTACTTC. It yields the protein CASSMGLAGVQETQYF.

The CDR3 coding sequence is TGTGCCAGCAGACCGGGACTATTTTATGGCTACACCTTC. This encodes CASRPGLFYGYTF. The rearrangement links TRBV28 to TRBJ1-2, with D possibly being TRBD1 (5 bases). This CDR3 region has 13 residues. Per germline, CDR1 MDHEN and CDR2 SYDVKM. Trimming shortened V by 6 bases and J by 5 bases, and 13 bases separated the two germline ends.